This paragraph reports one TCR beta chain. Its antigen is unknown. The CDR3 runs 14 residues. Germline V gene sequence: CDR1 SGHDT, CDR2 YYEEEE. V was trimmed by 2 bases and J by 5 bases, leaving 13 bases between them. Full-length variable regions came from constant-region reverse primers plus semi-nested Nested Universal Primer A PCR. One entry per CDR3 protein results from TCRdb running MiXCR on the 5' RACE reads. Of about 53,000 distinct CDR3 sequences in the sample, more than 20% were seen once. General study findings and limits: Tumor memory CD4+ T cell TCR gene usage clustered with blood and lymph node memory CD4+ cells and lymph node naive CD4+ cells.

This sequence joins TRBV5-6 and TRBJ1-1; D is ambiguous. Sequencing was performed on tumor-infiltrating naive CD4+ T cells sorted from the breast tumor. Stated subset: naive CD4+ T cells, CD4+CD45RA+CD25-. The sequence was collected from a female donor with breast cancer. CDR3 in amino acids: CASSFGRVGTEAFF. The CDR3 bases are TGTGCCAGCAGCTTTGGTAGGGTAGGAACTGAAGCTTTCTTT.